This T cell receptor beta chain was identified during a study of CD8 T cells in ankylosing spondylitis. MiXCR was run by TCRdb on the 5' RACE reads, yielding one entry per CDR3 protein. The table includes 100,000 to 150,000 distinct CDR3 sequences, around 9.7% detected once. This clonotype was seen a few times. The antigen is undetermined. Study-wide points: There were earlier reports of some motif variants in reactive arthritis synovial fluid and blood.

This clonotype was sampled from a male donor with ankylosing spondylitis or in good health (not recorded which). The sample was blood, either unsorted or a sorted T cell fraction (not recorded which).

The CDR3: CASSVKAAANTGELFF. In nucleotides, the CDR3 is TGTGCCAGCAGCGTTAAGGCGGCCGCGAACACCGGGGAGCTGTTTTTT. The chain combines TRBV7-9 with TRBJ2-2; D gene ambiguous. V was clipped by 5 bases and J by 0 bases, with 13 bases between them. This CDR3 is 16 amino acids long. Per the germline V gene, CDR1 is SEHNR and CDR2 is FQNEAQ (reference sequence).